This T cell receptor (beta chain) was captured in a study of patients and donors after allogeneic stem cell transplantation. TCRdb itself ran the RT-PCR reads through MiXCR, one entry per CDR3 protein. The table records about 230,000 distinct CDR3 sequences, 13% to 15% of them present only once. Germline V lookup: CDR1 SQVTM, CDR2 ANQGSEA. This CDR3 has 12 residues. V lost 3 bases and J 5 bases, leaving 8 bases between the germline ends. This clonotype appeared many times. The chain recombines TRBV29-1 with TRBJ2-1; D is unresolved. The receptor was derived from a human donor who was either an allogeneic HSCT recipient or a stem cell or donor lymphocyte infusion donor (not recorded which). It is not recorded whose cells these are; they may come from a transplant donor. The sample comprised blood, either unsorted or a sorted T cell fraction (not recorded which). CDR3 in DNA: TGCAGCGTTGACCGGGTTAACAATGAGCAGTTCTTC. Protein: CSVDRVNNEQFF.